Listed below are T cell receptor beta chains from one sample, sequenced in a study of T cells in Graves' hyperthyroidism and ophthalmopathy. TCRdb ran MiXCR on the multiplex PCR reads and lists one entry per CDR3 protein. The sample comprises approximately 590,000 distinct CDR3 sequences, about 15% of which are singletons, and approximately 7% rests with the top ten. The sequenced sample consisted of blood. The source is a woman between 25 and 40 years old with Graves' hyperthyroidism. Both conserved end residues are part of each CDR3.

J gene,V gene,CDR3 protein
TRBJ1-6,TRBV27,CASSLNLLTGRGNSPLHF
TRBJ2-7,TRBV6-1,CASSEAWQGAYEQYF
TRBJ2-2,TRBV7-9,CASSTGLAGGFYAGELFF
TRBJ2-1,TRBV6-2/TRBV6-3,CASSYSQSGRVSDNEQFF
TRBJ1-2,TRBV7-9,CASSSGQTGDYGYTF
TRBJ2-1,TRBV7-9,CASSLAGLVPDEQFF
TRBJ2-3,TRBV7-2,CASSPLRTTTDTQYF
TRBJ1-1,TRBV11-2,CASRTTGGNTEAFF
TRBJ2-3,TRBV29-1,CSVGLAGGGGDTQYF
TRBJ2-7,TRBV6-2/TRBV6-3,CASSYEERKGGYEQYF
TRBJ2-1,TRBV30,CAGRLADNEQFF
TRBJ1-4,TRBV30,CAWRGQQNEKLFF
TRBJ1-3,TRBV27,CASSPGTAYSGNTIYF
TRBJ2-2,TRBV7-2,CASSLELAPTGELFF
TRBJ2-3,TRBV20-1,CSAREAGASTDTQYF
TRBJ2-7,TRBV30,CAWSGAPSYEQYF
TRBJ2-2,TRBV20-1,CSARSLHTGELFF
TRBJ2-1,TRBV10-1,CASSGGQPKREQFF
TRBJ2-5,TRBV10-1,CASSEYLQETQCF
TRBJ2-3,TRBV12-3/TRBV12-4,CASSLPSGSTDTQYF
TRBJ2-7,TRBV9,CASSVDDGFEQYF
TRBJ2-7,TRBV4-3,CASSQDLGLAYEQYF
TRBJ1-1,TRBV6-1,CASSRTGGTHTNTEAFF
TRBJ2-1,TRBV7-2,CASSSRTGGKWEQFF
TRBJ1-1,TRBV19,CASSTYRVAEAFF
TRBJ2-3,TRBV2,CASTTLTGLAGTTDTQYF
TRBJ2-1,TRBV6-1,CASSAVSTGGGEQFF
TRBJ2-2,TRBV7-2,CASSFRGYYGSNTGELFF
TRBJ2-3,TRBV20-1,CSARTGTKVVFGTDTQYF
TRBJ1-1,TRBV5-1,CASSLVAGGRDTEAFF
TRBJ1-6,TRBV7-2,CASSDSTGGGSPLHF
TRBJ1-2,TRBV20-1,CSAAGTGLPFNYGYTF
TRBJ2-2,TRBV20-1,CSAPRTGREPGELFF
TRBJ1-5,TRBV19,CASSVRGQYQPQHF
TRBJ2-3,TRBV3-1,CATRLAGGPEDTQYF
TRBJ2-7,TRBV7-9,CASSLETISSYEQYF
TRBJ2-1,TRBV27,CASSLSSSNEQFF
TRBJ2-1,TRBV20-1,CSASPTAPWGNEQFF
TRBJ2-1,TRBV24-1,CATSGLDRSPYNEQFF
TRBJ2-3,TRBV7-2,CASSRSGISTDTQYF
TRBJ2-7,TRBV20-1,CSASFGGTAHTYEQYF
TRBJ1-3,TRBV7-2,CASSLISESSGNTIYF
TRBJ2-1,TRBV2,CASSVTLAGSNNGQFF
TRBJ2-1,TRBV6-5,CASSYLGSPASQEQFF
TRBJ2-7,TRBV5-1,CASSLGADRFQQYF
TRBJ2-1,TRBV27,CASSLSVDNIYNEQFF
TRBJ2-1,TRBV6-2/TRBV6-3,CASSYGGLAREQFF
TRBJ2-1,TRBV20-1,CSARATSGIIEQFF
TRBJ2-7,TRBV7-9,CASSLAGPKYEQYF
TRBJ2-3,TRBV11-2,CASSLYSTDTQYF
TRBJ1-1,TRBV14,CASSPDPGVTEAFF
TRBJ2-3,TRBV29-1,CSVEIRGADTQYF
TRBJ1-1,TRBV10-3,CAISESLGVTEAFF